Below, 9 T cell receptor beta chains from the same sample are listed, as sequenced in a study of T cell repertoires in ileal Crohn's disease. Here immunoSEQ multiplex PCR was the method, and the copy in TCRdb shows in-frame clones only, minus some. The repertoire includes more than 11,000 clones, 60% to 85% of them detected once, and about 4.5% sits in the top ten. The sample comprised ileal tissue. These receptors were taken from an adult with Crohn's disease.

The CDR3, as DNA: TGTGCCAGTAGTATCCCCGGGTTTTATGGCTACACCTTC. This gives the protein CASSIPGFYGYTF. The chain links TRBV19 to TRBJ1-2; D gene ambiguous. CDR3 length: 13 residues. Germline V gene sequence: CDR1 LNHDA, CDR2 SQIVND (reference sequence). V lost 3 bases to trimming and J lost 5 bases, with 10 bases between them.

The rearrangement uses TRBV5-1 and TRBJ2-1, with D unresolved. V was pared by 0 bases and J by 6 bases, with 7 bases between. CDR1 is SGHRS and CDR2 is YFSETQ in the germline V gene. The CDR3 totals 13 residues. CDR3 amino acids: CASSLGIGNEQFF. The CDR3 DNA reads as TGCGCCAGCAGCTTGGGAATCGGCAATGAGCAGTTCTTC.

The chain carries TRBV6-4 and TRBJ1-5, with 9 bases fitting TRBD1. Trimming took 6 bases from V and 6 from J; bases not matched to a gene: 9. The CDR3 consists of 15 residues. Germline loops: CDR1 MRHNA, CDR2 SNTAGT. The chain's CDR3 is CASRGGRQGGQPQHF. The CDR3 bases are TGTGCCAGCAGGGGGGGGAGACAGGGGGGTCAGCCCCAGCATTTT.

To note about this clone: Other DNA sequences within the sample encode an identical CDR3. The rearrangement uses TRBV30 and TRBJ1-3; D not certain. This CDR3 is built from 13 residues. Trimming took off 0 bases at V and 4 bases at J, with 7 bases between the two ends. The germline gives CDR1 GTSNPN, CDR2 SVGIG (reference sequence). The CDR3 bases are TGTGCCTGGAGTGTGGCAGGAGGAAACACCATATATTTT. Translating gives CAWSVAGGNTIYF.

This clone was seen only a few times. CDR3 amino acids: CASSEQYSGELFF. Written as DNA, the CDR3 is TGTGCCAGCAGTGAACAGTATTCCGGGGAGCTGTTTTTT. The gene calls are TRBV2 and TRBJ2-2, with unresolved D. CDR3 length: 13 residues. Germline CDR1 is SNHLY and CDR2 is FYNNEI. V gave up 2 bases and J gave up 6 bases, with 7 bases separating them.

V and J are TRBV30 and TRBJ1-4; the D is unclear. Between the trimmed V and J ends, which lost 0 bases and 8 bases, there was a span of 13 bases. CDR1 is GTSNPN, CDR2 SVGIG, per germline (reference sequence). This CDR3 contains 14 residues. The CDR3 spells CAWSVLSGAEKLFF. The CDR3 bases are TGTGCCTGGAGTGTACTCTCCGGTGCGGAAAAACTGTTTTTT.

Comment on this clone: The sample carries other DNA sequences with the same CDR3. The CDR3 protein is CSVEKGQAGNTIYF. CDR3 DNA sequence: TGCAGCGTTGAAAAAGGACAAGCGGGAAACACCATATATTTT. The chain couples TRBV29-1 to TRBJ1-3; D might be TRBD1 (5 bases). Trimming cost V 2 bases and J 4 bases, with 12 bases left between them. The length of the CDR3 is 14 residues. Looked up from germline, CDR1 is SQVTM and CDR2 is ANQGSEA.

The chain combines TRBV5-1 with TRBJ2-3; TRBD2 aligns across 9 bases. Germline V gene sequence: CDR1 SGHRS, CDR2 YFSETQ. CDR3 length: 14 residues. V dropped 2 bases and J dropped 3; count of bases not matched to a gene: 1. Here the CDR3 reads CASSLAGGTDTQYF. In nucleotides, the CDR3 is TGCGCCAGCAGCTTAGCGGGGGGTACAGATACGCAGTATTTT.

The chain joins TRBV27 to TRBJ2-2; 8 positions match TRBD1. The trim removed 2 bases at V and 6 bases at J, leaving 8 bases unmatched. Germline CDR1 MNHEY, CDR2 SMNVEV (reference sequence). CDR3 length: 16 amino acids. Here the CDR3 reads CASSLIPRGLSGELFF. The CDR3 coding sequence is TGTGCCAGCAGTTTAATTCCCAGGGGGCTTTCCGGGGAGCTGTTTTTT.